This T cell receptor (beta chain) was sequenced in a study of blood T cell repertoires in COVID-19. Measured with immunoSEQ multiplex PCR; TCRdb has only the in-frame clones, and not every one. The sample yields about 350,000 clones, around 90% seen once. Germline V gene lookup returns CDR1 MDHEN and CDR2 SYDVKM. Trimming took 6 bases from V and 5 from J, leaving 13 bases between them. The CDR3 runs 13 residues. V and J are TRBV28 and TRBJ1-2; D unresolved. The source is a man between 25 and 39 years old with COVID-19, enrolled during active disease. The sequenced sample consisted of peripheral blood. The CDR3 nucleotides read TGTGCCAGCAGCCCCTTCCTGCGTTATGGCTACACCTTC. It yields the protein CASSPFLRYGYTF.